The subject of this entry is one T cell receptor (beta chain). As yet, its antigen is unknown. This specimen comes from a study of T cell responses to AZD1222 COVID-19 vaccine. Study results and limitations: Just 5 to 7 AZD1222 recipients were seropositive at baseline. Samples come after the peak T cell response, not at day 14.

Clones were read by immunoSEQ multiplex PCR, and TCRdb kept only the in-frame ones, dropping some. The sample records 150,000 to 200,000 clones, about 91% being singletons. V dropped 8 bases and J dropped 6 bases, with 16 bases sitting between them. The CDR3 is made up of 14 amino acids. Per germline, CDR1 SGHDN and CDR2 FVKESK. The sequencing here drew on peripheral blood, taken 28 days after the second AZD1222 dose. This chain connects TRBV14 to TRBJ2-2; perhaps TRBD2 as D (6 bases). The source of this sequence is an adult who received the AZD1222 COVID-19 vaccine. CDR3 amino acids: CASPTGEAPGELFF. The DNA of the CDR3 is TGTGCCAGCCCTACGGGAGAGGCCCCCGGGGAGCTGTTTTTT.